This passage covers 28 T cell receptor beta chains from one sample sequenced in a study of CD8 T cells in ankylosing spondylitis. One entry per CDR3 protein, called by TCRdb with MiXCR from the 5' RACE reads. The data contain 35,000 to 45,000 distinct CDR3 sequences, around 10% of them seen just once; the ten biggest clones take up over 1.1%. The source material was blood, either unsorted or a sorted T cell fraction (not recorded which). The receptor set was obtained from a male donor with ankylosing spondylitis or in good health (not recorded which).

This clonotype was recorded at least ten times. This sequence joins TRBV6-1 and TRBJ2-7; TRBD1 matches at 9 bases. Germline V CDR1 and CDR2: MNHNS, SASEGT. The CDR3 sequence is 15 residues long. V shed 3 bases and J 4 bases; nucleotides not matched to a gene: 7. CDR3 sequence (DNA): TGTGCCAGCAGTGAGCCGGGACAGGGACTATACGAGCAGTACTTC. Translating it yields CASSEPGQGLYEQYF.

This clonotype was seen repeatedly, ten times or more. The chain is built from TRBV9 and TRBJ1-5, with no clear D. The germline V gene encodes CDR1 SGDLS and CDR2 YYNGEE. V gave up 3 bases and J gave up 0 bases, with 10 bases separating them. This CDR3 has 15 amino acids. The CDR3: CASSEKQYSNQPQHF. For the CDR3, the DNA is TGTGCCAGCAGCGAAAAACAGTATAGCAATCAGCCCCAGCATTTT.

This clonotype occurred many times. This chain uses TRBV12-3 or TRBV12-4 with TRBJ2-1, with D tentatively TRBD2 (6 bases). The CDR3 is made up of 13 amino acids. V shed 11 bases and J shed 0 bases, with 11 bases lying between them. In DNA, the CDR3 is TGTGCCGTCGCGGGGAGCTCCTACAATGAGCAGTTCTTC. This gives the protein CAVAGSSYNEQFF.

This clonotype appeared a few times. V and J are TRBV5-1 and TRBJ2-3; TRBD1 matches at 8 bases. V shed 4 bases and J 4 bases; nucleotides not matched to a gene: 8. Germline V CDR1 and CDR2: SGHRS, YFSETQ. This CDR3 is built from 15 residues. This CDR3 reads CASSTDVTGADTQYF. CDR3 nucleotides: TGCGCCAGCAGCACGGACGTGACAGGGGCAGATACGCAGTATTTT.

The chain employs TRBV20-1 and TRBJ1-5, with 7 bases matching TRBD1. Per the germline V gene, CDR1 is DFQATT and CDR2 is SNEGSKA (reference sequence). This CDR3 comprises 16 residues. V lost 5 bases and J lost 11; bases outside the gene matches: 21. CDR3 in DNA: TGCAGTGCTCACGTCCCACAGGGGAGGGAGGTAATCGCCCAGCATTTT. It yields the protein CSAHVPQGREVIAQHF.

This clonotype was seen more than once but under ten times. The chain employs TRBV11-1 and TRBJ2-3, with 13 bases aligning to TRBD2. This CDR3 has 16 amino acids. V was pared by 3 bases and J by 1 base, with 1 base of the junction left unmatched. CDR1 and CDR2 (germline): SGHAT, FQDESV (reference sequence). CDR3 amino acids: CASSFGTSGGTDTQYF. CDR3 bases: TGTGCCAGCAGCTTTGGGACTAGCGGGGGCACAGATACGCAGTATTTT.

CDR3 nucleotide sequence: TGTGCCAGCAGCGTATTTCCCGAAAACACAGATACGCAGTATTTT. Encoded protein: CASSVFPENTDTQYF. This chain joins TRBV9 and TRBJ2-3; no definite D call. CDR3 size: 15 residues. Germline V gene sequence: CDR1 SGDLS, CDR2 YYNGEE. Trimming took 1 base from V and 2 from J, leaving 11 bases between them.

This clonotype came up a few times. The gene calls are TRBV12-3 or TRBV12-4 and TRBJ2-1; 7 bases map to TRBD1. With V trimmed by 6 bases and J by 7 bases, 9 bases remained unmatched. This CDR3 is built from 14 residues. The CDR3 bases are TGTGCCAGCAGACAGAGACAGGGTTGGAATGAGCAGTTCTTC. This codes for CASRQRQGWNEQFF.

This clonotype occurred a few times. CDR3 bases: TGTGCCAGCAGCTCGACCCTGGTACAGGGAGCCTCTGGAAACACCATATATTTT. It codes for CASSSTLVQGASGNTIYF. V is TRBV7-8 and J is TRBJ1-3, with a tentative D call TRBD1 (6 bases). This CDR3 is 18 amino acids long. V lost 4 bases to trimming and J lost 0 bases, with 19 bases between them. CDR1 and CDR2 from the germline V gene are SGHVS and FQNEAQ.

This clonotype was seen a few times. The V call is TRBV7-9, the J call TRBJ1-6; no definite D call. This CDR3 contains 12 residues. The V gene lost 3 bases and the J gene lost 6 bases, with 3 bases spanning the gap. Germline V gives CDR1 SEHNR, CDR2 FQNEAQ (reference sequence). The CDR3 nucleotides are TGTGCCAGCAGCTTGAGTAATTCACCCCTCCACTTT. It encodes CASSLSNSPLHF.

In this sample, this clonotype turned up a few times. This sequence joins TRBV29-1 and TRBJ2-7; maybe TRBD1 (5 bases). Germline V gives CDR1 SQVTM, CDR2 ANQGSEA. CDR3 length equals 11 residues. Trimming removed 7 bases from V and 6 bases from J, with 13 bases in between. CDR3: CSALRGSEQYF. CDR3 in DNA: TGCAGCGCCCTTAGGGGATCCGAGCAGTACTTC.

At least ten counts were recorded for this clonotype. The chain employs TRBV6-6 and TRBJ1-5; D uncertain. Trimming cost V 7 bases and J 2 bases, with 9 bases left between them. CDR1 MNHNY and CDR2 SVGAGI come from the germline V gene (reference sequence). This CDR3 spans 13 amino acids. Here the CDR3 DNA reads TGTGCCAGCAACGCCGGGGGCAATCAGCCCCAGCATTTT. Amino acid sequence: CASNAGGNQPQHF.

In its sample, this clonotype was seen a few times. The chain links TRBV4-2 to TRBJ2-7; unclear D gene. The CDR3 length is 13 residues. CDR1 and CDR2 (germline): LGHNA, YNFKEQ. Trimming took 3 bases from V and 2 from J, leaving 8 bases between them. The CDR3 region is CASSHHLTYEQYF. CDR3 DNA: TGTGCCAGCAGCCATCACCTTACCTACGAGCAGTACTTC.

The rearrangement uses TRBV12-3 or TRBV12-4 and TRBJ1-1; D is undetermined. V was shortened by 6 bases and J by 0 bases, with 11 bases between the two germline ends. This CDR3 region has 14 residues. This chain's CDR3 is CASSLDKLNTEAFF. The CDR3 nucleotides read TGTGCCAGCAGCCTAGACAAGTTGAACACTGAAGCTTTCTTT.

Ten or more counts support this clonotype. The rearrangement joins TRBV9 to TRBJ1-2; D uncertain. The V gene lost 3 bases and the J gene lost 3 bases, with 3 bases spanning the gap. Germline-derived CDR1 and CDR2 are SGDLS and YYNGEE. This CDR3 has 11 amino acids. The CDR3 nucleotides read TGTGCCAGCAGCGACTACTATGGCTACACCTTC. As protein: CASSDYYGYTF. Drawing the rest from reference TRBV9 and TRBJ1-2, the complete variable domain is DSGVTQTPKHLITATGQRVTLRCSPRSGDLSVYWYQQSLDQGLQFLIQYYNGEERAKGNILERFSAQQFPDLHSELNLSSLELGDSALYFCASSDYYGYTFGSGTRLTVV.

This clonotype was detected ten times or more. V and J are TRBV11-2 and TRBJ2-1; possibly TRBD1 or TRBD2 for D (5 bases each). V gave up 1 base and J gave up 6 bases, with 10 bases separating them. CDR3 size: 14 residues. Germline CDR1 and CDR2: SGHAT and FQNNGV. This chain's CDR3 is CASSLGGVGNEQFF. In DNA form, the CDR3 reads TGTGCCAGCAGCTTAGGAGGGGTAGGCAATGAGCAGTTCTTC.

This clonotype was seen at least ten times. This rearrangement joins TRBV5-4 to TRBJ2-2, with 7 bases lining up with TRBD2. The CDR3 spans 16 residues. Germline V gene lookup returns CDR1 SGHNT and CDR2 YYREEE (reference sequence). V shed 4 bases and J 6 bases; nucleotides not matched to a gene: 12. The CDR3 bases are TGTGCCAGCAGCACCGGGGGAGGGTTGGATTCCGGGGAGCTGTTTTTT. Translation gives CASSTGGGLDSGELFF.

This chain's CDR3 is CASTSSAGGQPQHF. The CDR3 bases are TGTGCCAGTACCTCTTCGGCGGGAGGTCAGCCCCAGCATTTT. The rearrangement uses TRBV19 and TRBJ1-5; D is undetermined. This CDR3 contains 14 residues. Trimming removed 7 bases at V and 6 bases at J, with 16 bases between. The V gene's germline CDR1 is LNHDA and CDR2 SQIVND (reference sequence). The full variable domain, its missing parts supplied by reference TRBV19 and TRBJ1-5, is DGGITQSPKYLFRKEGQNVTLSCEQNLNHDAMYWYRQDPGQGLRLIYYSQIVNDFQKGDIAEGYSVSREKKESFPLTVTSAQKNPTAFYLCASTSSAGGQPQHFGDGTRLSIL.

This clonotype was seen many times. The J gene is TRBJ2-1, the V gene TRBV5-1; 12 positions match TRBD1. Trimming cost V 3 bases and J 6 bases; bases outside gene matches: 4. Germline lookup yields CDR1 SGHRS and CDR2 YFSETQ. The length of the CDR3 is 15 residues. CDR3 nucleotides: TGCGCCAGCAGCTGGGACAGGGGGCACGTCAATGAGCAGTTCTTC. Amino acid sequence: CASSWDRGHVNEQFF. The full variable domain, with the rest looked up from reference TRBV5-1 and TRBJ2-1, is KAGVTQTPRYLIKTRGQQVTLSCSPISGHRSVSWYQQTPGQGLQFLFEYFSETQRNKGNFPGRFSGRQFSNSRSEMNVSTLELGDSALYLCASSWDRGHVNEQFFGPGTRLTVL.

The CDR3 bases are TGTGCCAACACCGACAGGGGCGCCAACACCGGGGAGCTGTTTTTT. This encodes CANTDRGANTGELFF. The rearrangement uses TRBV9 and TRBJ2-2, with 8 bases lining up with TRBD1. This CDR3 comprises 15 residues. Trimming cost V 9 bases and J 2 bases; bases outside gene matches: 9. Per the germline V gene, CDR1 is SGDLS and CDR2 is YYNGEE. Together with reference TRBV9 and TRBJ2-2, the CDR3 gives the full variable domain: DSGVTQTPKHLITATGQRVTLRCSPRSGDLSVYWYQQSLDQGLQFLIQYYNGEERAKGNILERFSAQQFPDLHSELNLSSLELGDSALYFCANTDRGANTGELFFGEGSRLTVL.

This clonotype appeared many times. J is TRBJ1-2 and V is TRBV29-1; unclear D gene. CDR3 length: 11 residues. Germline V lookup: CDR1 SQVTM, CDR2 ANQGSEA. With 1 base removed from V and 6 bases from J, the gap between germline ends came to 6 bases. Here the CDR3 reads CSVEVGNGYTF. CDR3 sequence (DNA): TGCAGCGTTGAAGTGGGGAATGGCTACACCTTC.

This clonotype showed up many times. The chain joins TRBV5-1 to TRBJ2-5; D uncertain. CDR3 length: 13 amino acids. Trimming left V 3 bases short and J 3 bases short, with 9 bases between. The germline V gene encodes CDR1 SGHRS and CDR2 YFSETQ. The chain's CDR3 is CASSSPTEETQYF. In DNA form, the CDR3 reads TGCGCCAGCAGCTCCCCCACAGAAGAGACCCAGTACTTC.

This clonotype was seen a few times. This sequence joins TRBV11-2 and TRBJ2-7; D perhaps matches TRBD2 (5 bases). The CDR3 length is 14 residues. The V end lost 5 bases, the J end lost 3 bases, and 14 bases lay between the germline ends. CDR1 and CDR2 (germline): SGHAT, FQNNGV. In DNA form, the CDR3 reads TGTGCCAGCAGCAATCCGGGATTAAACTACGAGCAGTACTTC. This translates into CASSNPGLNYEQYF.

This clonotype was recorded many times. The chain links TRBV11-2 to TRBJ1-2; no clear D. The CDR3 covers 16 residues. Germline-derived CDR1 and CDR2 are SGHAT and FQNNGV. Trimming cost V 5 bases and J 2 bases, with 18 bases left between them. CDR3 nucleotide sequence: TGTGCCAGCAGCCCCAGCGACACCAAATGGAACTATGGCTACACCTTC. This encodes CASSPSDTKWNYGYTF.

At least ten counts were recorded for this clonotype. This chain connects TRBV3-1 to TRBJ2-7; 10 nucleotides match TRBD2. Germline V gene sequence: CDR1 LGHDT, CDR2 YNNKEL (reference sequence). V lost 2 bases and J lost 3; bases outside the gene matches: 4. The CDR3 covers 15 residues. The CDR3 spells CASSQTSGAFYEQYF. The CDR3 DNA reads TGTGCCAGCAGCCAAACTAGCGGGGCTTTCTACGAGCAGTACTTC.

This clonotype occurred a few times. This sequence joins TRBV6-1 and TRBJ2-1; 8 bases are shared with TRBD2. The CDR3 has 17 residues. The germline V gene has CDR1 MNHNS and CDR2 SASEGT. The junction had 11 bases not matched to a gene; V was cut back by 7 bases and J by 0 bases. CDR3 in DNA: TGTGCCAGCAATCAAGGTAGCGGGGTATTCTCCTACAATGAGCAGTTCTTC. Encoded protein: CASNQGSGVFSYNEQFF.

This clonotype appeared many times. This sequence joins TRBV6-5 and TRBJ1-5; no clear D. The CDR3 is 16 amino acids. Germline V CDR1 and CDR2: MNHEY, SVGAGI. Trimming removed 4 bases at V and 0 bases at J, with 13 bases between. The CDR3 DNA sequence: TGTGCCAGCAGTTCCGCCGGGAAATATAGCAATCAGCCCCAGCATTTT. This codes for CASSSAGKYSNQPQHF.

This clonotype was seen at least ten times. V is TRBV5-1 and J is TRBJ2-5; D gene uncertain. There are 15 residues in the CDR3. V lost 4 bases to trimming and J lost 0 bases, with 13 bases between them. The germline gives CDR1 SGHRS, CDR2 YFSETQ. This CDR3 reads CASSPGRGHQETQYF. The CDR3 DNA reads as TGCGCCAGCAGCCCCGGTCGCGGTCACCAAGAGACCCAGTACTTC. Complete variable domain (other parts from reference TRBV5-1 and TRBJ2-5): KAGVTQTPRYLIKTRGQQVTLSCSPISGHRSVSWYQQTPGQGLQFLFEYFSETQRNKGNFPGRFSGRQFSNSRSEMNVSTLELGDSALYLCASSPGRGHQETQYFGPGTRLLVL.